This T cell receptor (beta chain) originates from a study of T cells in Graves' hyperthyroidism and ophthalmopathy. The investigators amplified TCR beta CDR3 regions from RNA transcripts. HTBI primers drove first-round RT-PCR of the TCR CDR3. Each CDR3 protein is one row after TCRdb ran MiXCR on the multiplex PCR reads. Found here are around 660,000 distinct CDR3 sequences, nearly 45% of them singletons; the top ten hold less than 9.5%. This CDR3 contains 13 residues. V lost 1 base, J lost 8 bases, and 3 bases stayed unmatched. Germline V gives CDR1 SGHVS, CDR2 FQNEAQ. In its sample, this clonotype was seen many times.

The gene calls are TRBV7-8 and TRBJ1-2; 8 nucleotides agree with TRBD1. The receptor was isolated from an adult man with Graves' disease, either hyperthyroidism or ophthalmopathy (not recorded which). The sample consisted of peripheral blood or thyroid tissue (not recorded which). The CDR3 DNA is TGTGCCAGCAGCTTAGAGACAGGGGACGGCTACACCTTC. Translated: CASSLETGDGYTF.